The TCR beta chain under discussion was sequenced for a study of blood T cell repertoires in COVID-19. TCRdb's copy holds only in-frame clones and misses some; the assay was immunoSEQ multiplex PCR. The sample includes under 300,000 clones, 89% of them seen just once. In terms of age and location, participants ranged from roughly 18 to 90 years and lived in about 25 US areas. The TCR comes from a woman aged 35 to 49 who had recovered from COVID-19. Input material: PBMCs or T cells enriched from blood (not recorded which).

CDR3 residues: CSASSGSRRNTEAFF. CDR3 in DNA: TGCAGTGCTAGTAGTGGGAGCAGGAGGAACACTGAAGCTTTCTTT. This chain uses TRBV20-1 with TRBJ1-1; D ambiguous. Trimming left V 3 bases short and J 1 base short, with 15 bases between. Germline V gene lookup returns CDR1 DFQATT and CDR2 SNEGSKA (reference sequence). CDR3 size: 15 residues.